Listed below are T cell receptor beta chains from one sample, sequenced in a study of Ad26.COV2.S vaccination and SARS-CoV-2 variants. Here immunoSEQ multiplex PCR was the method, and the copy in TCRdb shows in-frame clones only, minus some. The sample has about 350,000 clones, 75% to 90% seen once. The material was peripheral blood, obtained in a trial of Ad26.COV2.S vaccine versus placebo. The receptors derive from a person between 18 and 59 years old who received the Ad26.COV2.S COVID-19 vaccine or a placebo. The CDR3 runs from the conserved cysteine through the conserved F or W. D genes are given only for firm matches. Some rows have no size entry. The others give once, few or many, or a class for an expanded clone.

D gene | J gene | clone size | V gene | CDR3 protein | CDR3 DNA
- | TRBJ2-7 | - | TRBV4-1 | CASSQDGQGRSYEQYF | TGCGCCAGCAGCCAAGATGGGCAGGGGAGGTCCTACGAGCAGTACTTC
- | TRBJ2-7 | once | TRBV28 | CASSLGGNPSYEQYF | TGTGCCAGCAGTTTAGGAGGAAATCCCTCCTACGAGCAGTACTTC
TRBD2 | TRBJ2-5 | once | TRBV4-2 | CASSYRGTSAQETQYF | TGTGCCAGCAGCTATCGAGGGACTAGCGCACAAGAGACCCAGTACTTC
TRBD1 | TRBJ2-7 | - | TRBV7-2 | CASSPGTGSSYEQYF | TGTGCCAGCAGCCCCGGGACAGGGAGCTCCTACGAGCAGTACTTC
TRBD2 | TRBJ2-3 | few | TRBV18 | CASRPQLAGAIDTQYF | TGTGCCAGCCGACCACAGCTAGCGGGAGCCATAGATACGCAGTATTTT
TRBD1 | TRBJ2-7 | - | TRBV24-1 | CATSGPGDRVYEQYF | TGTGCCACCAGTGGCCCAGGGGACAGGGTATACGAGCAGTACTTC
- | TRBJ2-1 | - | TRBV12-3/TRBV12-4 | CASSLLVNEQFF | TGTGCCAGCAGTTTGCTAGTCAATGAGCAGTTCTTC
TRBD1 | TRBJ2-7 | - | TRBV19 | CASSTQGAGNEQYF | TGTGCCAGTAGTACCCAGGGGGCGGGAAACGAGCAGTACTTC
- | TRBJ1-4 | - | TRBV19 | CASKTGSKVEKLFF | TGTGCCAGCAAGACCGGGTCAAAGGTTGAAAAACTGTTTTTT
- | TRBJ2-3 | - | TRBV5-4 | CASSLARGPDTQYF | TGTGCCAGCAGCTTGGCGCGCGGTCCAGATACGCAGTATTTT
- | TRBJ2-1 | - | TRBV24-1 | CATSDFNRILFF | TGTGCCACCAGTGATTTTAACAGAATATTGTTCTTC
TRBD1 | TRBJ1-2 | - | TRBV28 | CASSPGQVRGYGYTF | TGTGCCAGCAGCCCCGGACAGGTACGAGGGTATGGCTACACCTTC
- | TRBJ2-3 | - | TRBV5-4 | CASSLPDLLTDTQYF | TGTGCCAGCAGCTTGCCGGACTTACTAACAGATACGCAGTATTTT
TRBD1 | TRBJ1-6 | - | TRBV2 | CASSDRGRGNSPLHF | TGTGCCAGCAGTGACAGGGGGCGTGGTAATTCACCCCTCCACTTT
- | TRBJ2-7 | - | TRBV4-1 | CASSQDRGGRASYEQYF | TGCGCCAGCAGCCAAGATAGGGGAGGCAGGGCGTCCTACGAGCAGTACTTC
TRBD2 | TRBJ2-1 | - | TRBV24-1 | CATSVASGSSNEQFF | TGTGCCACCAGTGTGGCTAGCGGGAGTTCCAATGAGCAGTTCTTC
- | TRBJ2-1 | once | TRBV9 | CASSVGTDISRNEQFF | TGTGCCAGCAGCGTAGGTACGGACATCAGTAGAAATGAGCAGTTCTTC
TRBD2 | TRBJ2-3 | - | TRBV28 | CASAGGGQEDTQYF | TGTGCCAGCGCGGGCGGGGGGCAGGAAGATACGCAGTATTTT
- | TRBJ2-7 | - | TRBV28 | CASRDGGPRPSPPSYEQYF | TGTGCCAGCAGGGACGGGGGACCCCGCCCTTCTCCCCCCTCCTACGAGCAGTACTTC
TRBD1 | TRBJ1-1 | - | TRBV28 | CASIPGGDSTEAFF | TGTGCCAGCATCCCAGGGGGCGATAGCACTGAAGCTTTCTTT
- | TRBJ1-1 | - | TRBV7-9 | CASSLVPPFRGVTNTEAFF | TGTGCCAGCAGCTTAGTCCCCCCCTTCCGCGGCGTAACGAACACTGAAGCTTTCTTT
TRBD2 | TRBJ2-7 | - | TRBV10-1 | CASSPTGGVYEQYF | TGCGCCAGCAGCCCCACGGGGGGGGTCTACGAGCAGTACTTC
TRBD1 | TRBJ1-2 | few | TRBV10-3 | CAISEPGQGSHYGYTF | TGTGCCATCAGTGAGCCGGGACAGGGGAGTCACTATGGCTACACCTTC
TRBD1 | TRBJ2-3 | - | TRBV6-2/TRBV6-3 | CASSSQRQGARTDTQYF | TGTGCCAGCAGTTCACAACGACAGGGGGCGCGCACAGATACGCAGTATTTT
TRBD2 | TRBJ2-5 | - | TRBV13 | CASSYGTSGGGDQYF | TGTGCCAGCAGCTACGGGACTAGCGGGGGGGGAGACCAGTACTTC
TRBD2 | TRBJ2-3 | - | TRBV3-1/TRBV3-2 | CASSSLAGGTDTQYF | TGTGCCAGCAGCTCACTAGCGGGAGGAACAGATACGCAGTATTTT
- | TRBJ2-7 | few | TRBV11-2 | CASSPTWGYEQYF | TGTGCCAGCAGCCCTACATGGGGCTACGAGCAGTACTTC
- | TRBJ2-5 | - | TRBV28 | CASSPWEAGGQETQYF | TGTGCCAGCAGTCCATGGGAGGCAGGGGGGCAAGAGACCCAGTACTTC